A single sample is the source of the 17 T cell receptor beta chains below, sequenced in a study of blood T cells in healthy people across ages. Using a J-beta primer mix together with a sample-barcoded 5' primer, a second PCR was run for about 6 to 11 cycles. MiXCR, applied by TCRdb to the 5' RACE reads, yields one record per CDR3 protein. The sample shows 650,000 or so distinct CDR3 sequences, about 51% of them seen only once. Sample: blood. Receptors were obtained from a woman at least 80 years old in good health.

This clonotype has just a few counts. CDR3 DNA sequence: TGCGCCAGCAGCTTGGGACAGGCCATGAACACTGAAGCTTTCTTT. Its translation is CASSLGQAMNTEAFF. The chain carries TRBV5-1 and TRBJ1-1; the D gene is possibly TRBD1 (6 bases). CDR3 length: 15 amino acids. Trimming took off 0 bases at V and 0 bases at J, with 9 bases between the two ends. CDR1 and CDR2 from the germline V gene are SGHRS and YFSETQ.

The chain is built from TRBV14 and TRBJ1-2; no reliable D call. The germline V gene encodes CDR1 SGHDN and CDR2 FVKESK. The CDR3 loop spans 13 amino acids. Trimming pared 4 bases from V and 7 bases from J, leaving 13 bases between. The CDR3 DNA is TGTGCCAGCAGCCCGTCGGTTAAGTCTGGCTACACCTTC. Protein sequence: CASSPSVKSGYTF.

The rearrangement links TRBV7-9 to TRBJ2-4, with 9 bases aligning to TRBD1. The J call is uncertain, as TRBJ2-7 better fits the DNA end. The CDR3 consists of 16 residues. Per germline, CDR1 SEHNR and CDR2 FQNEAQ (reference sequence). This CDR3 reads CAGAGTGLPKSYEQYF. The CDR3 coding sequence is TGTGCCGGAGCGGGGACAGGGCTACCGAAATCCTACGAGCAGTACTTC.

Of note for this clonotype: A much larger clonotype is one base distant, so this may be a read error. The rearrangement links TRBV12-3 or TRBV12-4 to TRBJ1-2; 8 nucleotides agree with TRBD1. CDR3 size: 15 residues. V lost 6 bases and J lost 4; bases outside the gene matches: 10. CDR3 nucleotide sequence: TGTGCCAGCAGCGTGACAGGGGCTGTGGTCTATGGCTACACCTTC. This encodes CASSVTGAVVYGYTF.

This chain uses TRBV4-1 with TRBJ2-1, with 10 bases aligning to TRBD2. With V trimmed by 0 bases and J by 7 bases, 6 bases remained unmatched. The germline V gene has CDR1 MGHRA and CDR2 YSYEKL. The CDR3 contains 16 residues. The CDR3 loop reads CASSQDAAGGGNEQFF. In DNA, the CDR3 is TGCGCCAGCAGCCAAGATGCAGCGGGAGGGGGTAATGAGCAGTTCTTC.

The table lists this clonotype with a count of one. The chain joins TRBV4-3 to TRBJ2-5; weak D call: TRBD1 (6 bases). TRBJ2-7 explains the end of the DNA better; the J call may be wrong. The CDR3 length is 16 residues. CDR1 LGHNA and CDR2 YSLEER come from the germline V gene. The CDR3 DNA follows: TGCGCCAGCAGCCAAGACTTCGGACAGTTGTCCTACGAGCAGTACTTC. It codes for CASSQDFGQLSYEQYF.

The chain joins TRBV5-1 to TRBJ2-7, with unresolved D. Trimming removed 3 bases at V and 7 bases at J, with 14 bases between. CDR1 is SGHRS and CDR2 is YFSETQ in the germline V gene. The CDR3 has 13 amino acids. In DNA, the CDR3 is TGCGCCAGCAGCTACCCGTCGGTTAGGGAGCAGTACTTC. Its protein product is CASSYPSVREQYF.

The chain uses TRBV5-1 and TRBJ2-2; D perhaps matches TRBD2 (5 bases). This CDR3 region has 16 residues. Trimming took off 0 bases at V and 1 base at J, with 10 bases between the two ends. CDR1 SGHRS and CDR2 YFSETQ come from the germline V gene. Here the CDR3 reads CASSLAGLQNTGELFF. The CDR3 region has the DNA TGCGCCAGCAGCTTGGCCGGACTCCAGAACACCGGGGAGCTGTTTTTT.

The V gene is TRBV12-3 or TRBV12-4, the J gene TRBJ1-5; no firm D call. The CDR3 runs to 13 residues. V was pared by 6 bases and J by 2 bases, with 8 bases between. CDR3 DNA: TGTGCCAGCAGGTCTTGGGGCAATCAGCCCCAGCATTTT. Its translation: CASRSWGNQPQHF.

The table lists this clonotype with a few counts. The CDR3 here is CASSITSLLGTGATGELFF. CDR3 DNA sequence: TGTGCCAGCTCCATTACCTCCCTTCTAGGGACCGGCGCTACCGGGGAGCTGTTTTTT. The rearrangement uses TRBV18 and TRBJ2-2, with D perhaps TRBD1 or TRBD2 (5 bases each). The CDR3 is 19 amino acids. Deletions cut 6 bases from V and 5 bases from J, with 28 bases between. The V gene's germline CDR1 is KGHSH and CDR2 LQKENI.

CDR3 sequence (DNA): TGTGCCACCAGTGACCTACAATACAGGGGGCAGAGGTATGGCTACACCTTC. Its protein product is CATSDLQYRGQRYGYTF. V usage is TRBV24-1 and J usage is TRBJ1-2; 9 bases line up with TRBD1. The CDR3 has 17 residues. V dropped 4 bases and J dropped 5; count of bases not matched to a gene: 13. Germline values: CDR1 KGHDR, CDR2 SFDVKD.

The J gene is TRBJ2-2, the V gene TRBV19, with TRBD2 matching over 9 bases. CDR1 LNHDA and CDR2 SQIVND come from the germline V gene (reference sequence). This CDR3 has 15 amino acids. With 7 bases clipped from V and 5 bases from J, the junction kept 8 bases outside the gene matches. The CDR3 DNA reads as TGTGCCAGTAAGGCCCCTAGCGGGATAACCGGGGAGCTGTTTTTT. It yields the protein CASKAPSGITGELFF.

The chain uses TRBV4-3 and TRBJ2-7, with D possibly being TRBD1 or TRBD2 (5 bases each). CDR3 size: 13 residues. Deletions cut 2 bases from V and 6 bases from J, with 11 bases between. Germline loops: CDR1 LGHNA, CDR2 YSLEER. Written as DNA, the CDR3 is TGCGCCAGCAGCCAACTCTCCGGGACCGAGCAGTACTTC. This translates into CASSQLSGTEQYF.

This clonotype was seen a handful of times. CDR3 loop: CASLGGSGGYTF. The CDR3 coding sequence is TGTGCCAGCCTGGGCGGGTCGGGTGGCTACACCTTC. This chain joins TRBV12-3 or TRBV12-4 and TRBJ1-2, with D hard to call. The CDR3 loop spans 12 amino acids. The V end was cut by 8 bases, the J end by 7 bases, with 14 bases between.

This clonotype was observed a few times. V and J are TRBV5-6 and TRBJ1-5; tentative D call: TRBD1 (6 bases). Per the germline V gene, CDR1 is SGHDT and CDR2 is YYEEEE. The germline V and J ends were trimmed by 3 bases and 4 bases, with 23 bases remaining between them. The CDR3 totals 18 residues. The CDR3 spells CASSSGVGTRIRNQPQHF. Written as DNA, the CDR3 is TGTGCCAGCAGCTCGGGAGTTGGGACACGGATTAGGAATCAGCCCCAGCATTTT. Full variable domain (outside the CDR3, taken from reference TRBV5-6 and TRBJ1-5): DAGVTQSPTHLIKTRGQQVTLRCSPKSGHDTVSWYQQALGQGPQFIFQYYEEEERQRGNFPDRFSGHQFPNYSSELNVNALLLGDSALYLCASSSGVGTRIRNQPQHFGDGTRLSIL.

This chain links TRBV2 with TRBJ1-2, with D perhaps TRBD1 (6 bases). CDR3 length: 14 amino acids. CDR1 is SNHLY and CDR2 is FYNNEI in the germline V gene. V lost 6 bases and J lost 0, with 11 bases in between. CDR3 sequence reads: CASRRDIANYGYTF. CDR3 DNA: TGTGCCAGCAGAAGGGACATCGCTAACTATGGCTACACCTTC.

V gene TRBV27 combines with J gene TRBJ2-7; a possible D gene is TRBD2 (5 bases). The V gene's germline CDR1 is MNHEY and CDR2 SMNVEV (reference sequence). The V end lost 4 bases, the J end lost 6 bases, and 19 bases lay between the germline ends. CDR3 length: 15 amino acids. CDR3 loop: CASSSSGGTDREQYF. The DNA of the CDR3 is TGTGCCAGCAGTTCGAGCGGTGGTACCGACCGCGAGCAGTACTTC.